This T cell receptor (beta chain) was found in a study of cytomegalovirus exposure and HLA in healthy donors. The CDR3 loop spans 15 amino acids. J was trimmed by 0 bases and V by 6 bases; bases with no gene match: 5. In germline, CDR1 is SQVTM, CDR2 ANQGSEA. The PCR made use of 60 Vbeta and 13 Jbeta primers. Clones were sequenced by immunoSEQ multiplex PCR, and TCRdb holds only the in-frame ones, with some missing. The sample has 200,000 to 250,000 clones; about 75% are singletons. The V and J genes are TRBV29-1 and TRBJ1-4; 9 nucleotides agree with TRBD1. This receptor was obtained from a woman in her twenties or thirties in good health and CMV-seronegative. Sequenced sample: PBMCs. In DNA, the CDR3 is TGCAGCGTCCTCGGACAGGGGACAACTAATGAAAAACTGTTTTTT. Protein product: CSVLGQGTTNEKLFF.